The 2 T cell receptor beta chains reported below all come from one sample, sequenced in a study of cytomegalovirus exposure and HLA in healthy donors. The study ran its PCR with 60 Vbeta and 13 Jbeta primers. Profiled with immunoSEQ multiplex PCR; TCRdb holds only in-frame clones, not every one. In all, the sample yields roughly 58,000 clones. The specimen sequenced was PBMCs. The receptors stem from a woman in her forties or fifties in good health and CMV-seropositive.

This CDR3 reads CASSRTGGVETQYF. CDR3 nucleotides: TGTGCCAGCAGCCGGACAGGGGGCGTGGAGACCCAGTACTTC. The chain uses TRBV9 and TRBJ2-5, with 11 nucleotides matching TRBD1. This CDR3 contains 14 residues. Trimming took 4 bases from V and 5 from J; bases not matched to a gene: 4. Germline CDR1 is SGDLS and CDR2 is YYNGEE.

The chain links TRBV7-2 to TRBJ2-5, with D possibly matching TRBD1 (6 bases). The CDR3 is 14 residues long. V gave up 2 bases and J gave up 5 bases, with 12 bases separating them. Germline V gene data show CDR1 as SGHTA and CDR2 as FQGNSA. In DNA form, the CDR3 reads TGTGCCAGCAGCTTATACGGCAGGGGCGAGACCCAGTACTTC. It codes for CASSLYGRGETQYF.